This passage covers 13 T cell receptor beta chains from one sample sequenced in a study of post-analysis software for immune sequencing data. No cognate antigen is known for these TCRs. Notes on the study in general: Included in a set of roughly five TRBV segments more frequent in patients than controls were TRBV5-6, TRBV5-1 and TRBV20-1.

TCR beta libraries were prepared from cDNA with unique molecular identifiers. TCRdb redid the calling of the PCR reads with MiXCR, one entry per CDR3 protein. The sample consists of roughly 800,000 distinct CDR3 sequences, roughly 50% of them appearing once. The specimen sequenced was blood. These receptors came from a girl under 18 with multiple sclerosis.

The chain recombines TRBV20-1 with TRBJ2-1; 13 bases are a match to TRBD2. Trimming at V came to 6 bases and at J to 8 bases, leaving 4 bases not matched to a gene. The germline CDR1 and CDR2 sequences are DFQATT and SNEGSKA (reference sequence). This CDR3 spans 13 amino acids. The CDR3, as DNA: TGCAGTGCGCCCACTAGCGGGGGGGATGAGCAGTTCTTC. Protein sequence: CSAPTSGGDEQFF.

The chain employs TRBV9 and TRBJ2-5; D is perhaps TRBD1 (6 bases). The ends were cut back, 0 bases at V and 1 base at J, with 13 bases in the middle. This CDR3 is built from 16 residues. Germline assignment: CDR1 SGDLS and CDR2 YYNGEE. The CDR3 reads CASSVGGRGLQETQYF. The CDR3 bases are TGTGCCAGCAGCGTAGGGGGCAGGGGTCTCCAAGAGACCCAGTACTTC.

There are a few counts of this clonotype. CDR3 DNA: TGTGCCACTCTAGCGGGAGGGACCTACGAGCAGTACTTC. This gives the protein CATLAGGTYEQYF. The rearrangement joins TRBV10-3 to TRBJ2-7; 12 nucleotides align to TRBD2. CDR3 length: 13 residues. Germline-derived CDR1 and CDR2 are ENHRY and SYGVKD. The J segment lost 2 bases and the V segment lost 10 bases, leaving 3 bases of the junction unmatched.

The sample holds one count of this clonotype. This chain joins TRBV28 and TRBJ2-5, with D unclear. The CDR3 spans 15 residues. V was cut by 3 bases and J by 3 bases, with 14 bases left in between. The germline gives CDR1 MDHEN, CDR2 SYDVKM. The CDR3 loop reads CASSFPLKGKETQYF. The CDR3 bases are TGTGCCAGCAGTTTCCCTTTGAAAGGGAAAGAGACCCAGTACTTC.

Concerning this clonotype: An end of the junction does not agree with germline; a read error may underlie this. This chain joins TRBV7-2 and TRBJ2-7, with D perhaps given as TRBD1 or TRBD2 (5 bases each). CDR1 and CDR2 (germline): SGHTA, FQGNSA. This CDR3 is built from 19 residues. CDR3 sequence reads: CASNLYRGQGASPFYEQYF. DNA of the CDR3: TGTGCCAGCAACTTATACCGCGGGCAAGGGGCGTCCCCGTTCTACGAGCAGTACTTC. Drawing the rest from reference TRBV7-2 and TRBJ2-7, the complete variable domain is GAGVSQSPSNKVTEKGKDVELRCDPISGHTALYWYRQSLGQGLEFLIYFQGNSAPDKSGLPSDRFSAERTGGSVSTLTIQRTQQEDSAVYLCASNLYRGQGASPFYEQYFGPGTRLTVT.

The chain employs TRBV4-1 and TRBJ2-5, with D perhaps TRBD2 (5 bases). The assigned J gene may be wrong: the sequence end matches TRBJ2-7 better. The CDR3 has 15 amino acids. Germline-derived CDR1 and CDR2 are MGHRA and YSYEKL. CDR3 coding DNA: TGCGCCAGCAGCCAAGTGTGGACTCCCGGCCACGAGCAGTACTTC. Its protein product is CASSQVWTPGHEQYF.

This clonotype turned up a few times. The chain links TRBV2 to TRBJ2-5; the D gene is possibly TRBD1 (7 bases). The germline V gene has CDR1 SNHLY and CDR2 FYNNEI. The CDR3 consists of 14 residues. The V and J ends lost 6 bases and 2 bases respectively, with 13 bases between them. The CDR3 DNA sequence: TGTGCCAGCAGGGAGACAGGGACTCAAGAGACCCAGTACTTC. Its protein product is CASRETGTQETQYF.

This clonotype came up a few times. The chain has TRBV29-1 and TRBJ2-3; TRBD1 aligns across 11 bases. CDR1 is SQVTM and CDR2 is ANQGSEA in the germline V gene. After removal of 7 bases from V and 6 bases from J, the junction contained 12 bases not matched to a gene. CDR3 length: 15 amino acids. The CDR3 sequence: CSARRTGGQSDTQYF. CDR3 in DNA: TGCAGCGCGCGGAGGACAGGGGGCCAATCCGATACGCAGTATTTT.

This clonotype has just a few counts. A much larger clone is a single base away; this may be a read error. The chain couples TRBV6-1 to TRBJ1-5; TRBD1 is a possible D gene (5 bases). Germline assignment: CDR1 MNHNS and CDR2 SASEGT. The CDR3 has 15 amino acids. The CDR3 spells CASSEAGHSNQLQHF. The CDR3 DNA is TGTGCCAGCAGTGAAGCGGGGCATAGCAATCAGCTCCAGCATTTT.

The V and J genes are TRBV5-1 and TRBJ2-1; D perhaps matches TRBD1 (5 bases). Germline V gene sequence: CDR1 SGHRS, CDR2 YFSETQ. The CDR3 has 15 amino acids. V lost 6 bases to trimming and J lost 3 bases, with 16 bases between them. CDR3 sequence reads: CASILDSADYNEQFF. The DNA of the CDR3 is TGCGCCAGCATCCTTGACAGCGCCGACTACAATGAGCAGTTCTTC.

The V gene is TRBV29-1, the J gene TRBJ1-1; no firm D call. V was trimmed by 7 bases and J by 1 base, leaving 13 bases between them. In germline, CDR1 is SQVTM, CDR2 ANQGSEA. The CDR3 has 13 amino acids. CDR3 bases: TGCAGCGCCAACAGCGGCGGGAACACTGAAGCTTTCTTT. This sequence encodes CSANSGGNTEAFF. The full variable domain, completed using reference TRBV29-1 and TRBJ1-1, is SAVISQKPSRDICQRGTSLTIQCQVDSQVTMMFWYRQQPGQSLTLIATANQGSEATYESGFVIDKFPISRPNLTFSTLTVSNMSPEDSSIYLCSANSGGNTEAFFGQGTRLTVV.

The chain's CDR3 is CASNGRSGRRHEQFF. The DNA of the CDR3 is TGTGCCAGCAATGGGAGGAGCGGGAGGAGGCATGAGCAGTTCTTC. The J gene is TRBJ2-1, the V gene TRBV6-5, with 9 positions matching TRBD2. CDR1 is MNHEY, CDR2 SVGAGI, per germline. CDR3 length equals 15 residues. The V gene end was trimmed by 7 bases and the J gene end by 8 bases; junction bases not matched to a gene: 12.

J is TRBJ2-4 and V is TRBV18; 7 bases fit TRBD1. This CDR3 region has 16 residues. CDR1 and CDR2 (germline): KGHSH, LQKENI. J was trimmed by 0 bases and V by 3 bases; bases with no gene match: 5. The CDR3 loop reads CASSPVGTEAKNIQYF. CDR3 nucleotide sequence: TGTGCCAGCTCACCCGTCGGGACAGAAGCCAAAAACATTCAGTACTTC.